The subject of this entry is one TCR beta chain. Its antigen is currently unknown. TCRdb redid the calling of the 5' RACE reads with MiXCR, one entry per CDR3 protein. There are 400,000 to 500,000 distinct CDR3 sequences in the sample; around 19% occur only once, and more than 8% lies in the top ten. This record comes from a study of T-cell memory formation after mild COVID-19. The germline V and J ends were trimmed by 5 bases and 1 base, with 11 bases remaining between them. Germline CDR1 and CDR2: SGHVS and FNYEAQ. The CDR3 consists of 14 residues. Findings of the study overall: Second-wave clones with a day 37 peak had unconfirmed SARS-CoV-2 specificity.

The material sequenced was PBMCs or a T cell subset sorted from them (not recorded which). The genes are TRBV7-6 and TRBJ1-1; no clear D. The receptor comes from an adult woman who had mild COVID-19 (a few samples of this study predate the infection). Cell type and time point are not known. CDR3 DNA sequence: TGTGCCAGCAGCCGGACTCGGGGGAACACTGAAGCTTTCTTT. The encoded protein is CASSRTRGNTEAFF.